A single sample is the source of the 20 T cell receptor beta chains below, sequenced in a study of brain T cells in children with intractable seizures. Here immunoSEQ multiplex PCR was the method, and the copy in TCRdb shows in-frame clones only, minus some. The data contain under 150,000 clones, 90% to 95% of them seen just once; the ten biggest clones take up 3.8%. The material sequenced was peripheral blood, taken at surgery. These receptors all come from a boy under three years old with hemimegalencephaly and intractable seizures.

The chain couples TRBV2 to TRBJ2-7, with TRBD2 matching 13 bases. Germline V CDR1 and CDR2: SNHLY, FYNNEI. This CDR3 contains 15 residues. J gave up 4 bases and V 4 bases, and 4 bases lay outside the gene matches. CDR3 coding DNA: TGTGCCAGCAGTGGACTAGCGGGAGGTTTATACGAGCAGTACTTC. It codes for CASSGLAGGLYEQYF.

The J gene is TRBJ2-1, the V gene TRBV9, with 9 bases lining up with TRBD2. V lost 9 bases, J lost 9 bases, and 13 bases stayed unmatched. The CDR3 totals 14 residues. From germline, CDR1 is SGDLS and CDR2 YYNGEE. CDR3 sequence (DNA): TGTGCCATCCCAGGGCGGGAGGGCCTTAGTGAGCAGTTCTTC. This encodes CAIPGREGLSEQFF.

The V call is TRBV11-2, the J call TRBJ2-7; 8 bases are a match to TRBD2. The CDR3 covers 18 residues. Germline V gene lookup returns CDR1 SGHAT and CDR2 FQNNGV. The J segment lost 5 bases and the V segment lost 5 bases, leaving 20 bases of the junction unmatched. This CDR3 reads CASSRHGSIAGPGDEQYF. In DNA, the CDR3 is TGTGCCAGCAGCCGACACGGATCGATAGCGGGACCGGGTGACGAGCAGTACTTC.

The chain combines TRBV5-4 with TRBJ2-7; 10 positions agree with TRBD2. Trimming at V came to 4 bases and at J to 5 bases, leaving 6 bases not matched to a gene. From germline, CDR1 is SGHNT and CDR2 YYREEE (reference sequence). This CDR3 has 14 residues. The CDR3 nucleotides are TGTGCCAGCAGCCTGAGCGGGAGGGTCAACGAGCAGTACTTC. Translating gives CASSLSGRVNEQYF.

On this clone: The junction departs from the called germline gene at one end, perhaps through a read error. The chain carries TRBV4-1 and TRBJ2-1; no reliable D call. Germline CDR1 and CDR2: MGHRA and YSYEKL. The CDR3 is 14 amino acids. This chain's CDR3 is CASSQDPGYTEQFF. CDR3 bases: TGCGCCAGCAGCCAAGATCCCGGCTACACTGAGCAGTTCTTC.

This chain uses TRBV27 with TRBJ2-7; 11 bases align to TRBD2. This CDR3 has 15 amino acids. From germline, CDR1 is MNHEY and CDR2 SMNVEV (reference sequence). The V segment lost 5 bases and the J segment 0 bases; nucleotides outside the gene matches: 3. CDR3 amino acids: CASSRGTSGSYEQYF. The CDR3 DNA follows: TGTGCCAGCAGTAGGGGGACTAGCGGCTCCTACGAGCAGTACTTC.

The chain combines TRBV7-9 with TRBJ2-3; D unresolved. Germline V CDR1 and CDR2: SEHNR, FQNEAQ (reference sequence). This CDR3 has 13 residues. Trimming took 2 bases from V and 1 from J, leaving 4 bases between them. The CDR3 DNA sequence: TGTGCCAGCAGCTTACAGGGCACAGATACGCAGTATTTT. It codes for CASSLQGTDTQYF.

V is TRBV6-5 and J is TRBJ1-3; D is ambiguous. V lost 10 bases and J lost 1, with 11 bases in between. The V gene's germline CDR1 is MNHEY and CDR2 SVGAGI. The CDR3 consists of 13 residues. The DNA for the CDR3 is TGTGCCACCCGACGGATGTCTGGAAACACCATATATTTT. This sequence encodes CATRRMSGNTIYF.

CDR3 sequence reads: CASSEVLKLGAGSSPLHF. Written as DNA, the CDR3 is TGTGCCAGCAGTGAAGTGTTAAAGCTTGGGGCAGGTAGCTCACCCCTCCACTTT. The gene calls are TRBV6-1 and TRBJ1-6, with D perhaps matching TRBD1 (5 bases). CDR3 length: 18 amino acids. Germline CDR1 and CDR2: MNHNS and SASEGT. Trimming took 1 base from V and 10 from J, leaving 23 bases between them.

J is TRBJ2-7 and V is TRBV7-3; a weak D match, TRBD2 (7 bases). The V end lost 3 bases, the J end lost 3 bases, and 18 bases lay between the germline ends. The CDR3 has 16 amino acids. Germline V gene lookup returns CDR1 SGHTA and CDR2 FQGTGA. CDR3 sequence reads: CASSLQPAGAGYEQYF. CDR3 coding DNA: TGTGCCAGCAGCTTGCAACCCGCGGGGGCTGGCTACGAGCAGTACTTC.

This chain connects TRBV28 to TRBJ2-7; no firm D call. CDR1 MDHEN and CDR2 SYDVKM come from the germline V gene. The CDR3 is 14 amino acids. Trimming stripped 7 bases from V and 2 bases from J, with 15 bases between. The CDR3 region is CASKALRLTYEQYF. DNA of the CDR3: TGTGCCAGCAAAGCGCTCAGACTCACCTACGAGCAGTACTTC.

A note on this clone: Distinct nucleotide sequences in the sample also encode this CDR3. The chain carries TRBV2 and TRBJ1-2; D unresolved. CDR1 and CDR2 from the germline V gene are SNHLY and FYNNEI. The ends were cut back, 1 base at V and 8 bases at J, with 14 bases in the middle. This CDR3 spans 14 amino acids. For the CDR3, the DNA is TGTGCCAGCAGTGAAGATATGACGGCTCCCGGCTACACCTTC. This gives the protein CASSEDMTAPGYTF.

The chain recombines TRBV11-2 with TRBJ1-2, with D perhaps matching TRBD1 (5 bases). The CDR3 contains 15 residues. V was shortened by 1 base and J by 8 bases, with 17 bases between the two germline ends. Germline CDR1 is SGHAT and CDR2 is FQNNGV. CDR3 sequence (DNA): TGTGCCAGCAGCTTAGCTCATATAGCAGGGATCGGCTACACCTTC. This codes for CASSLAHIAGIGYTF.

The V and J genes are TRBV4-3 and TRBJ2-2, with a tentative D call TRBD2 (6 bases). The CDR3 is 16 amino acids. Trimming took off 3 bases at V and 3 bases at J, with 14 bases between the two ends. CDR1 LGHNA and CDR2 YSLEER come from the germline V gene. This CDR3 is CASSHQPGLHTGELFF. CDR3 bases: TGCGCCAGCAGCCATCAACCGGGACTGCACACCGGGGAGCTGTTTTTT.

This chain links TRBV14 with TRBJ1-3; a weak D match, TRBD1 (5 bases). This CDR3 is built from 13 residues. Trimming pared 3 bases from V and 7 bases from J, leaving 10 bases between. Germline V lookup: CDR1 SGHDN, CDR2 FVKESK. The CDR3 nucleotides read TGTGCCAGCAGCCACCCTGAGGGGAACACCATATATTTT. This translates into CASSHPEGNTIYF.

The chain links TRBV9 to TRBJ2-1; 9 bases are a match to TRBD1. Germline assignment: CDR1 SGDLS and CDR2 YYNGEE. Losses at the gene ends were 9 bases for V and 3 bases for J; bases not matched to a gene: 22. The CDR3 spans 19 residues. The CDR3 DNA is TGTGCCACCTCAAACGGGACAGGGTATTACTACTACTACTACAATGAGCAGTTCTTC. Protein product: CATSNGTGYYYYYYNEQFF.

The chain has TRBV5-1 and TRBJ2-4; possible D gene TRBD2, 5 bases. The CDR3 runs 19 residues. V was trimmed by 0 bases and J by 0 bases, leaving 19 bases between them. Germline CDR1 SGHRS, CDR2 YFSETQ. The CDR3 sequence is CASSLVRGPGLVAKNIQYF. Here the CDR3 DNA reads TGCGCCAGCAGCTTGGTTAGAGGGCCAGGACTCGTAGCCAAAAACATTCAGTACTTC.

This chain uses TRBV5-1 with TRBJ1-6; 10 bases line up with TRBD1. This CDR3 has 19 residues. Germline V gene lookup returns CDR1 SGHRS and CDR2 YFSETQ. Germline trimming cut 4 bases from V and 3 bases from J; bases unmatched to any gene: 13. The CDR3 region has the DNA TGCGCCAGCAGCAGAGTGACAGGGGGCAAGTGGGACTATAATTCACCCCTCCACTTT. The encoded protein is CASSRVTGGKWDYNSPLHF.

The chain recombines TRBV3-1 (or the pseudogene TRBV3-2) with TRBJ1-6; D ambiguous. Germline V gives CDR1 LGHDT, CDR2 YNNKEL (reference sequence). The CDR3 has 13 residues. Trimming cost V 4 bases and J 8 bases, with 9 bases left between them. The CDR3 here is CASSPSRDSPLHF. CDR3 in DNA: TGTGCCAGCAGCCCCAGTCGGGATTCACCCCTCCACTTT.

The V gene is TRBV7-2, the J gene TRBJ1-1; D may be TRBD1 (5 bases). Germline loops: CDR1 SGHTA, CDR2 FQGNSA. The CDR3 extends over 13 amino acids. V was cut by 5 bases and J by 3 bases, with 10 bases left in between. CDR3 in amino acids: CASSKGEDTEAFF. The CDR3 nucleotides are TGTGCCAGCAGCAAAGGGGAGGACACTGAAGCTTTCTTT.